These 31 T cell receptor beta chains share one sample of origin, sequenced in a study of PD-L1 blockade in urothelial cancer. Time point indicated: pretreatment peripheral blood. Repertoires were generated with immunoSEQ multiplex PCR, while TCRdb's copy carries only in-frame clones and drops some. The profile shows tens of thousands of clones, roughly 77% of them singletons. Sequenced here: PBMCs, sampled around atezolizumab (anti-PD-L1) treatment. These receptors were taken from a man in his sixties or seventies with urothelial cancer.

This clone has more than one count but fewer than ten. This chain connects TRBV28 to TRBJ2-2; 7 nucleotides line up with TRBD1. The CDR3 loop spans 19 amino acids. The germline V gene encodes CDR1 MDHEN and CDR2 SYDVKM. The junction had 13 bases not matched to a gene; V was cut back by 3 bases and J by 0 bases. The CDR3 coding sequence is TGTGCCAGCAGTTTTGTGATGCCGTTGGGGACAGCGAACACCGGGGAGCTGTTTTTT. It encodes CASSFVMPLGTANTGELFF. Filled out from reference TRBV28 and TRBJ2-2, the complete variable domain reads DVKVTQSSRYLVKRTGEKVFLECVQDMDHENMFWYRQDPGLGLRLIYFSYDVKMKEKGDIPEGYSVSREKKERFSLILESASTNQTSMYLCASSFVMPLGTANTGELFFGEGSRLTVL.

The chain couples TRBV28 to TRBJ2-2; tentative D call: TRBD2 (6 bases). Trimming took off 7 bases at V and 6 bases at J, with 12 bases between the two ends. Germline lookup yields CDR1 MDHEN and CDR2 SYDVKM. The CDR3 loop spans 13 amino acids. CDR3 residues: CASIRGISGELFF. CDR3 bases: TGTGCCAGCATCCGCGGGATATCCGGGGAGCTGTTTTTT.

The chain has TRBV7-9 and TRBJ1-4; D may be TRBD1 (5 bases). V lost 4 bases, J lost 4 bases, and 13 bases lay in between. The CDR3 is made up of 15 amino acids. Germline V gene lookup returns CDR1 SEHNR and CDR2 FQNEAQ (reference sequence). The CDR3 DNA reads as TGTGCCAGCAGCTCCGACCAGGGCTTTAATGAAAAACTGTTTTTT. Translating it yields CASSSDQGFNEKLFF. Together with reference TRBV7-9 and TRBJ1-4, the CDR3 gives the full variable domain: DTGVSQNPRHKITKRGQNVTFRCDPISEHNRLYWYRQTLGQGPEFLTYFQNEAQLEKSRLLSDRFSAERPKGSFSTLEIQRTEQGDSAMYLCASSSDQGFNEKLFFGSGTQLSVL.

The genes are TRBV6-5 and TRBJ2-7; D remains ambiguous. V was cut by 0 bases and J by 4 bases, with 16 bases left in between. CDR1 is MNHEY and CDR2 is SVGAGI in the germline V gene. The CDR3 contains 16 residues. The CDR3 reads CASSYSAAPPEYEQYF. The CDR3 DNA reads TGTGCCAGCAGTTACTCCGCGGCCCCGCCCGAGTACGAGCAGTACTTC.

The gene calls are TRBV7-6 and TRBJ2-6; D possibly corresponds to TRBD2 (5 bases). Looked up from germline, CDR1 is SGHVS and CDR2 is FNYEAQ. This CDR3 has 14 amino acids. Trimming took 8 bases from V and 0 from J, leaving 8 bases between them. For the CDR3, the DNA is TGTGCCAGCGGGGAGCTCTCTGGGGCCAACGTCCTGACTTTC. Its translation: CASGELSGANVLTF.

This chain links TRBV19 with TRBJ1-1; D unclear. V gave up 8 bases and J gave up 0 bases, with 13 bases separating them. Germline values: CDR1 LNHDA, CDR2 SQIVND (reference sequence). The CDR3 is made up of 14 amino acids. CDR3: CASLWTGMNTEAFF. DNA for the CDR3: TGTGCCAGTCTGTGGACGGGAATGAACACTGAAGCTTTCTTT.

The rearrangement joins TRBV5-5 to TRBJ2-5; D possibly corresponds to TRBD1 (6 bases). The V gene's germline CDR1 is SGHKS and CDR2 YYEKEE (reference sequence). V was pared by 4 bases and J by 5 bases, with 21 bases between. This CDR3 spans 16 amino acids. CDR3 bases: TGTGCCAGCAGCCCCGGGGACACCTCCTCGAGGGAGACCCAGTACTTC. It translates to CASSPGDTSSRETQYF.

Note on this clone: Other DNA sequences in this sample translate to the same CDR3. The chain has TRBV5-1 and TRBJ2-7; 11 nucleotides align to TRBD2. This CDR3 is built from 16 residues. V was clipped by 2 bases and J by 2 bases; unmatched bases: 6. Germline values: CDR1 SGHRS, CDR2 YFSETQ. The CDR3 reads CASSLGGTSGTYEQYF. Here the CDR3 DNA reads TGCGCCAGCAGCTTAGGTGGGACTAGCGGCACCTACGAGCAGTACTTC.

The chain couples TRBV2 to TRBJ2-5; 7 nucleotides match TRBD2. The CDR3 consists of 15 residues. J gave up 2 bases and V 6 bases, and 9 bases lay outside the gene matches. Germline V gives CDR1 SNHLY, CDR2 FYNNEI. CDR3 region: CASSRLAMKQETQYF. The CDR3 DNA reads TGTGCCAGCAGCAGACTAGCCATGAAACAAGAGACCCAGTACTTC.

This clone was picked up one time. This chain uses TRBV21-1 with TRBJ1-2; the D call of TRBD1 is as the table states it, not checked on the DNA. TRBV21-1 is reported as a pseudogene. This CDR3 spans 17 amino acids. In DNA form, the CDR3 reads TGTGCCAGCAGCAATGTGACAGGGGGCGCGTTTGCCTATGGCTACACCTTC. It is translated as CASSNVTGGAFAYGYTF.

The chain combines TRBV11-3 with TRBJ2-1; 11 nucleotides match TRBD2. V was pared by 5 bases and J by 8 bases, with 5 bases of the junction left unmatched. Per germline, CDR1 SGHNT and CDR2 YENEEA. The length of the CDR3 is 14 residues. The CDR3 here is CASSPLAGVYEQFF. The CDR3, as DNA: TGTGCCAGCAGCCCACTAGCGGGAGTGTATGAGCAGTTCTTC.

J is TRBJ1-2 and V is TRBV6-6; D is possibly TRBD1 (5 bases). Deletions cut 5 bases from V and 6 bases from J, with 16 bases between. CDR1 is MNHNY and CDR2 is SVGAGI in the germline V gene (reference sequence). The CDR3 has 14 amino acids. The CDR3: CASSTRQTVDGYTF. The DNA of the CDR3 is TGTGCCAGCAGTACTCGACAGACGGTAGATGGCTACACCTTC.

The rearrangement links TRBV6-1 to TRBJ1-2; possible D gene TRBD1, 6 bases. Germline V gene sequence: CDR1 MNHNS, CDR2 SASEGT. The V and J ends lost 2 bases and 1 base respectively, with 11 bases between them. This CDR3 comprises 15 residues. In nucleotides, the CDR3 is TGTGCCAGCAGTGAACGCAGGGGCCTTAACTATGGCTACACCTTC. Protein: CASSERRGLNYGYTF.

This clone was detected once. V is TRBV5-1 and J is TRBJ2-4, with 8 bases matching TRBD2. Germline V lookup: CDR1 SGHRS, CDR2 YFSETQ. The CDR3 has 16 amino acids. Trimming took 0 bases from V and 0 from J; bases not matched to a gene: 2. CDR3: CASSLGGRIAKNIQYF. The CDR3 DNA is TGCGCCAGCAGCTTGGGCGGGAGGATAGCCAAAAACATTCAGTACTTC. The variable domain in full, with the rest retrieved from reference TRBV5-1 and TRBJ2-4, is KAGVTQTPRYLIKTRGQQVTLSCSPISGHRSVSWYQQTPGQGLQFLFEYFSETQRNKGNFPGRFSGRQFSNSRSEMNVSTLELGDSALYLCASSLGGRIAKNIQYFGAGTRLSVL.

This clone came up a few times. The J gene is TRBJ2-7, the V gene TRBV6-5; D might be TRBD1 (5 bases). This CDR3 spans 13 amino acids. V was pared by 3 bases and J by 4 bases, with 10 bases between. The germline gives CDR1 MNHEY, CDR2 SVGAGI. CDR3 nucleotides: TGTGCCAGCAGTTATGACCAGGGATACGAGCAGTACTTC. The encoded protein is CASSYDQGYEQYF.

The genes are TRBV27 and TRBJ2-7; 7 nucleotides line up with TRBD2. Germline CDR1 is MNHEY and CDR2 is SMNVEV (reference sequence). CDR3 length: 14 amino acids. After removal of 6 bases from V and 1 base from J, the junction contained 6 bases not matched to a gene. CDR3 nucleotide sequence: TGTGCCAGCAGCTGGGAGGGGAGATCCTACGAGCAGTACTTC. This sequence encodes CASSWEGRSYEQYF.

This chain uses TRBV9 with TRBJ1-5; a weak D match, TRBD1 (5 bases). Germline V gives CDR1 SGDLS, CDR2 YYNGEE. The ends were cut back, 2 bases at V and 7 bases at J, with 16 bases in the middle. This CDR3 contains 15 residues. The CDR3 DNA is TGTGCCAGCAGCGTTCACGACCAGGGTGGACAGCCCCAGCATTTT. Translation: CASSVHDQGGQPQHF.

This rearrangement joins TRBV5-6 to TRBJ2-7, with D unresolved. CDR1 is SGHDT, CDR2 YYEEEE, per germline. CDR3 size: 14 residues. The V end was cut by 4 bases, the J end by 5 bases, with 16 bases between. The CDR3 DNA is TGTGCCAGCAGCCCAGGCTTACGAGTGGACGAGCAGTACTTC. Its translation: CASSPGLRVDEQYF. Supplemented by reference TRBV5-6 and TRBJ2-7, the full variable domain reads DAGVTQSPTHLIKTRGQQVTLRCSPKSGHDTVSWYQQALGQGPQFIFQYYEEEERQRGNFPDRFSGHQFPNYSSELNVNALLLGDSALYLCASSPGLRVDEQYFGPGTRLTVT.

The V and J genes are TRBV10-3 and TRBJ2-7; tentatively, D is TRBD2 (6 bases). V lost 4 bases, J lost 4 bases, and 14 bases lay in between. Germline V gene lookup returns CDR1 ENHRY and CDR2 SYGVKD. CDR3 length equals 14 residues. The CDR3, as DNA: TGTGCCATCAGTGCCCCTGGAGGGACTTACGAGCAGTACTTC. It translates to CAISAPGGTYEQYF.

This clone turned up a few times. Other DNA sequences within the sample encode an identical CDR3. J is TRBJ1-5 and V is TRBV6-1, with a weak D call TRBD1 (5 bases). Trimming removed 4 bases at V and 6 bases at J, with 10 bases between. CDR1 is MNHNS and CDR2 is SASEGT in the germline V gene. The CDR3 loop spans 13 amino acids. In nucleotides, the CDR3 is TGTGCCAGCAGTGGGCAGGGCGGTCAGCCCCAGCATTTT. Amino acid sequence: CASSGQGGQPQHF.

The chain couples TRBV18 to TRBJ2-2; 7 positions agree with TRBD2. Germline CDR1 KGHSH, CDR2 LQKENI. CDR3 length: 17 residues. The V and J ends lost 5 bases and 1 base, in that order; junction bases with no gene match: 10. CDR3 DNA sequence: TGTGCCAGCTCAGAGTCGCGTGCTAGCGGGAACACCGGGGAGCTGTTTTTT. The encoded protein is CASSESRASGNTGELFF.

V usage is TRBV28 and J usage is TRBJ1-1; 7 bases are shared with TRBD1. This CDR3 is 16 amino acids long. The V and J ends lost 4 bases and 2 bases, in that order; junction bases with no gene match: 10. Germline CDR1 and CDR2: MDHEN and SYDVKM. CDR3 residues: CASSSSAGTENTEAFF. The CDR3 nucleotides read TGTGCCAGCAGTTCCAGTGCCGGGACAGAAAACACTGAAGCTTTCTTT.

The rearrangement joins TRBV6-4 to TRBJ1-1, with 8 positions matching TRBD1. J gave up 5 bases and V 4 bases, and 9 bases lay outside the gene matches. Germline CDR1 reads MRHNA; CDR2 reads SNTAGT. The CDR3 is 15 residues long. The CDR3 DNA sequence: TGTGCCAGCAGTGTTACAGGGGGGGGCTCGACTGAAGCTTTCTTT. Translation gives CASSVTGGGSTEAFF.

This clone was seen only a few times. V is TRBV7-2 and J is TRBJ2-2; 11 bases line up with TRBD2. The CDR3 is 17 amino acids. The germline V gene encodes CDR1 SGHTA and CDR2 FQGNSA. V trimming: 4 bases; J trimming: 1 base; junction bases outside the gene matches: 5. CDR3 amino acids: CASSSQGLAGNTGELFF. DNA for the CDR3: TGTGCCAGCAGCTCTCAAGGACTAGCGGGGAACACCGGGGAGCTGTTTTTT.

The gene calls are TRBV5-5 and TRBJ1-4; 9 bases fit TRBD1. V shed 3 bases, J shed 0 bases, and the junction held 3 bases outside the gene matches. There are 16 residues in the CDR3. Germline loops: CDR1 SGHKS, CDR2 YYEKEE (reference sequence). CDR3 DNA: TGTGCCAGCAGCTGGGGACAGGGTGCAACTAATGAAAAACTGTTTTTT. Protein product: CASSWGQGATNEKLFF.

The rearrangement uses TRBV5-4 and TRBJ1-1; maybe TRBD1 (5 bases). The CDR3 has 12 amino acids. V shed 4 bases and J shed 7 bases, with 11 bases lying between them. Germline V gives CDR1 SGHNT, CDR2 YYREEE (reference sequence). CDR3 bases: TGTGCCAGCAGCGGGGGGACGGATGAAGCTTTCTTT. Residues: CASSGGTDEAFF.

CDR3 protein: CASSSRGVSYNEQFF. In DNA form, the CDR3 reads TGTGCCAGCAGTTCACGGGGAGTAAGTTACAATGAGCAGTTCTTC. This chain links TRBV11-2 with TRBJ2-1; a possible D gene is TRBD2 (5 bases). Between the trimmed V and J ends, which lost 6 bases and 4 bases, there was a span of 16 bases. Germline CDR1 and CDR2: SGHAT and FQNNGV. This CDR3 contains 15 residues.

This rearrangement joins TRBV6-5 to TRBJ2-6; no firm D call. Trimming removed 1 base from V and 0 bases from J, with 7 bases in between. This CDR3 comprises 16 residues. Germline CDR1 is MNHEY and CDR2 is SVGAGI. DNA of the CDR3: TGTGCCAGCAGTTACTTGCGGAGCTCTGGGGCCAACGTCCTGACTTTC. Encoded protein: CASSYLRSSGANVLTF.

The rearrangement joins TRBV4-1 to TRBJ2-6; 11 bases fit TRBD2. Per the germline V gene, CDR1 is MGHRA and CDR2 is YSYEKL. CDR3 length: 18 residues. J gave up 1 base and V 4 bases, and 6 bases lay outside the gene matches. The CDR3 is CASSPRLAGGSGANVLTF. As DNA, the CDR3 is TGCGCCAGCAGCCCTCGGCTAGCGGGAGGTTCTGGGGCCAACGTCCTGACTTTC.

The chain links TRBV13 to TRBJ2-7; 7 nucleotides align to TRBD1. Per germline, CDR1 PRHDT and CDR2 FYEKMQ (reference sequence). Trimming at V came to 3 bases and at J to 0 bases, leaving 8 bases not matched to a gene. The CDR3 runs to 16 residues. CDR3 loop: CASSFSPQGLSYEQYF. The DNA of the CDR3 is TGTGCCAGCAGCTTTAGCCCACAGGGGCTCTCCTACGAGCAGTACTTC. Based on the CDR3 plus reference TRBV13 and TRBJ2-7, the full variable domain is AAGVIQSPRHLIKEKRETATLKCYPIPRHDTVYWYQQGPGQDPQFLISFYEKMQSDKGSIPDRFSAQQFSDYHSELNMSSLELGDSALYFCASSFSPQGLSYEQYFGPGTRLTVT.

The J gene is TRBJ1-1, the V gene TRBV28, with a tentative D call TRBD1 (5 bases). Germline CDR1 reads MDHEN; CDR2 reads SYDVKM. Trimming pared 6 bases from V and 3 bases from J, leaving 11 bases between. The CDR3 length is 13 residues. The CDR3, as DNA: TGTGCCAGCAGCCCAGGGCGAGACACTGAAGCTTTCTTT. As protein: CASSPGRDTEAFF.